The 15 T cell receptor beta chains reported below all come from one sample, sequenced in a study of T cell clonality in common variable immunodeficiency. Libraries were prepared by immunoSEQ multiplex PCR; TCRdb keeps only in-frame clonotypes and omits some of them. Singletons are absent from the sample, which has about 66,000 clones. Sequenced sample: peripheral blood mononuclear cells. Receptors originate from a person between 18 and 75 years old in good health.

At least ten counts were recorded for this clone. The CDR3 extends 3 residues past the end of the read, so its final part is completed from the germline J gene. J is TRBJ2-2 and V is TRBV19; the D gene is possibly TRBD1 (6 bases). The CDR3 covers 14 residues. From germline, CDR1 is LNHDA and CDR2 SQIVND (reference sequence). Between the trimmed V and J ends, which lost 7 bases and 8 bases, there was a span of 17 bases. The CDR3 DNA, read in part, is TGTGCCAGTACCAACCTAGGGGGTTGGGGGGAG. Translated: CASTNLGGWGE. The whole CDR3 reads CASTNLGGWGELFF.

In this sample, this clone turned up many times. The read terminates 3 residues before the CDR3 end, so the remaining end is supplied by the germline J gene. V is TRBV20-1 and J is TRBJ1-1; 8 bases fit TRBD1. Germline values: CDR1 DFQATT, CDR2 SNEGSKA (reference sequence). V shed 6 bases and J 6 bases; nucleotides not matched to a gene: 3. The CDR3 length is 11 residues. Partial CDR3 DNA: TGCAGTGCAAACAGGGGGGCTGAA. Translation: CSANRGAE. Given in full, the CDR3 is CSANRGAEAFF.

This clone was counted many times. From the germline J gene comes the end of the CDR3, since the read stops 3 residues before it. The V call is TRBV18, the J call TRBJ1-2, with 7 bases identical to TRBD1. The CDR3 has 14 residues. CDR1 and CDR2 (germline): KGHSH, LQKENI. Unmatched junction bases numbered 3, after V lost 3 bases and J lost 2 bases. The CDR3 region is CASSPSTGNYGYTF. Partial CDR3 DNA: TGTGCCAGCTCACCCTCGACAGGGAACTATGGC.

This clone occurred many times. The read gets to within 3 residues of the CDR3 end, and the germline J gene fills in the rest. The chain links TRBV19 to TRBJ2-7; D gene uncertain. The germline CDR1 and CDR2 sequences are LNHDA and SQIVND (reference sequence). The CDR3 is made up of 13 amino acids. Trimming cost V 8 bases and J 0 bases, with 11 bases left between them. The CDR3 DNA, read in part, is TGTGCCAGTGCAGCTGACATCTCCTACGAG. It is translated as CASAADISYE. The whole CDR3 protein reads CASAADISYEQYF.

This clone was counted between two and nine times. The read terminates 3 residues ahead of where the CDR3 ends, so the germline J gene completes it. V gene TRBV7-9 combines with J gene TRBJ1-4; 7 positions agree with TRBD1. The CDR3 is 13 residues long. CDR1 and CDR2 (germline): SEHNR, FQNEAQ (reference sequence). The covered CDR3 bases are TGTGCCAGCAGCAAGGGGGCCCCCGGGAAA. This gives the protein CASSKGAPGK. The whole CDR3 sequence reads CASSKGAPGKLFF.

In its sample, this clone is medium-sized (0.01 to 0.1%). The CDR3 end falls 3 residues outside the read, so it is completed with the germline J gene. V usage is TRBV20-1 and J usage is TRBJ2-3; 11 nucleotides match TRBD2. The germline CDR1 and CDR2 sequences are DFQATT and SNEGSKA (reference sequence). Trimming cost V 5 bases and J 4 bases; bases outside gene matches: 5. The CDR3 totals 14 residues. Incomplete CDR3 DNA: TGCAGTGCTGGTCTAGCGGGAGGATCAGATACG. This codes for CSAGLAGGSDT. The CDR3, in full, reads CSAGLAGGSDTQYF.

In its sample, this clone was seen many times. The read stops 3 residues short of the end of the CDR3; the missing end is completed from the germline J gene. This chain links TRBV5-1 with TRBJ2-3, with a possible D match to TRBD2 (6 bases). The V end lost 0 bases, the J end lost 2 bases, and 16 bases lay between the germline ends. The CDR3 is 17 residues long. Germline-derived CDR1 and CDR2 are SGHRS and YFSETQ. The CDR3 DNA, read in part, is TGCGCCAGCAGCTTGGCCCTCGACGGGGGTCACACAGATACG. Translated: CASSLALDGGHTDT. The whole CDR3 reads CASSLALDGGHTDTQYF.

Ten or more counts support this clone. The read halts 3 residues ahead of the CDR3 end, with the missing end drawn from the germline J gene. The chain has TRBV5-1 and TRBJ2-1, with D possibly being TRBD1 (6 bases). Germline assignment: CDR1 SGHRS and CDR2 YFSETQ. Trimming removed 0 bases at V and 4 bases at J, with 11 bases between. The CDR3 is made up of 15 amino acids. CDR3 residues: CASSLVRGLYNEQFF. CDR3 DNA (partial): TGCGCCAGCAGCTTGGTGAGGGGGTTATACAATGAG.

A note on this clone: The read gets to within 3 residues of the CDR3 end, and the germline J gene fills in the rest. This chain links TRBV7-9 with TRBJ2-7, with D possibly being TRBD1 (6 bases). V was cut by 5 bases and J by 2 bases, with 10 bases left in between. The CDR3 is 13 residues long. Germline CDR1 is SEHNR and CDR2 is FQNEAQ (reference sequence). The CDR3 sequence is CASSRAGAYEQYF. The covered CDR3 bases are TGTGCCAGCAGCCGGGCAGGGGCCTACGAG.

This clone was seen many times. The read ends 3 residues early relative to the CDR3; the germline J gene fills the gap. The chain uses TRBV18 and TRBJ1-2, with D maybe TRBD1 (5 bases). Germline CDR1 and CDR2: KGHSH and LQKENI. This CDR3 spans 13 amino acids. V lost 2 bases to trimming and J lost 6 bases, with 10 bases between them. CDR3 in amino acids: CASSPGGLDGYTF. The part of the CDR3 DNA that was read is TGTGCCAGCTCACCAGGGGGACTCGATGGC.

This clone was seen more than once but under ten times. CDR3 bases read: TGTGCCAGCAGCCAGGTGACCACTGAA. It codes for CASSQVTTE. The entire CDR3 protein reads CASSQVTTEAFF. The chain employs TRBV11-2 and TRBJ1-1; D is unclear. The read ends 3 residues early relative to the CDR3; the germline J gene fills the gap. Looked up from germline, CDR1 is SGHAT and CDR2 is FQNNGV. The CDR3 consists of 12 residues. Trimming removed 5 bases at V and 4 bases at J, with 8 bases between.

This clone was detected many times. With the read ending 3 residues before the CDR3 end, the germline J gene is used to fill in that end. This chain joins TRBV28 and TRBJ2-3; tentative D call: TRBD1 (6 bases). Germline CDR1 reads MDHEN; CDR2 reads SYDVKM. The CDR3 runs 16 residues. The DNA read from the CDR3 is TGTGCCAGCAGTTTGGTCCCCCTACAGGGTAAAGACCCG. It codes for CASSLVPLQGKDP. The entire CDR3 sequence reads CASSLVPLQGKDPQYF.

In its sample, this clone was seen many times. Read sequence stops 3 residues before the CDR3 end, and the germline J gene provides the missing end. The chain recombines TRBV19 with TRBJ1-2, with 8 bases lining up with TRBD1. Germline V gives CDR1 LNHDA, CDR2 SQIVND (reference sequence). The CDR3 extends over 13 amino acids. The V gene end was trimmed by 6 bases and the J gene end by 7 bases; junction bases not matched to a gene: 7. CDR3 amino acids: CASSSTGTGGYTF. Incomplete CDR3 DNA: TGTGCCAGTAGCTCAACAGGGACAGGTGGC.

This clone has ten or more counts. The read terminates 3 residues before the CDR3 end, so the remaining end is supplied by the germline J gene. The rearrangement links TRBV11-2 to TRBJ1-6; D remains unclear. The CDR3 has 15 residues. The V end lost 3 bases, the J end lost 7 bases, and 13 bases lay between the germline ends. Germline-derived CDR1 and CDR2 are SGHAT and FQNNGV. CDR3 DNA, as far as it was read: TGTGCCAGCAGCTTCGGACTTACGGACAATTCACCC. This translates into CASSFGLTDNSP. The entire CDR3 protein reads CASSFGLTDNSPLHF.

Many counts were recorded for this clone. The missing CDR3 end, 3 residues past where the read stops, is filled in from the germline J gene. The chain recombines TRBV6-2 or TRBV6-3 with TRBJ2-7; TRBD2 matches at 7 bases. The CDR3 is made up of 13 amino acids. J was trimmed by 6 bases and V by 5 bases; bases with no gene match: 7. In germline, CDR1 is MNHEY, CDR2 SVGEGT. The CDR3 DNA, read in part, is TGTGCCAGCAGTAGGCTAGCGGTGAGCGAG. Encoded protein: CASSRLAVSE. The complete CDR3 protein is CASSRLAVSEQYF.